This T cell receptor beta chain was retrieved from a study of graft-versus-host responses after intestinal transplantation. Study context: Recipients had transplants, and these were multivisceral, liver-intestinal, or isolated intestinal. Tacrolimus and steroids were given for two to three years to all recipients after anti-thymocyte globulin induction. Study results and caveats: GvH clones detected in recipient marrow included some appearing first in ileum or blood. Peak GvH clone levels in circulation were associated with early post-transplant HvG declines.

The V gene lost 3 bases and the J gene lost 0 bases, with 8 bases spanning the gap. Germline V lookup: CDR1 LNHDA, CDR2 SQIVND (reference sequence). The CDR3 has 15 amino acids. The data were produced by immunoSEQ multiplex PCR, yet TCRdb's version contains in-frame clones alone and is incomplete. The repertoire holds some 150,000 clones, with about nine tenths as singletons. This clone was seen a single time. Its specificity is not known. The clonotype comes from a human donor who received an intestinal transplant. Sequencing was performed on unstimulated CD4+ T cells sorted from spleen or lymph node cells, taken before intestinal transplant. The chain combines TRBV19 with TRBJ2-2; D not resolved. CDR3 loop: CASSMRNANTGELFF. In DNA, the CDR3 is TGTGCCAGTAGTATGAGGAACGCGAACACCGGGGAGCTGTTTTTT.